This T cell receptor (beta chain) is from a study of beta chain features in type 1 diabetes. CDR1 is MNHNS and CDR2 is SASEGT in the germline V gene. Deletions cut 0 bases from V and 6 bases from J, with 11 bases between. CDR3 length: 14 amino acids. Comment on this clone: The antigen remains undetermined.

Broader study findings: Junctions at VDJ sites from type 1 diabetes patients had fewer insertions and more deletions.

Every isolated RNA sample was fully reverse transcribed, so sequencing captured expressed TCRB transcripts. Some clones are missing from TCRdb's copy, which holds only in-frame ones; the method was immunoSEQ multiplex PCR. The top ten clones hold about 0.051% of a sample with roughly 240,000 clones, 68% of them seen once. Each of the CD4+ naive, central memory, regulatory and stem cell-like memory populations was sorted via CD45RO/CCR7/CD25/CD127/CD95/CD27. The receptor was derived from a man in his thirties or forties in good health. Sequencing was performed on naive CD4+ T cells from blood. V is TRBV6-1 and J is TRBJ1-2; D might be TRBD1 (5 bases). The CDR3 DNA is TGTGCCAGCAGTGAAGCTCAGGGCCGTGATGGCTACACCTTC. Protein: CASSEAQGRDGYTF.